The clone carrying this T cell receptor (beta chain) was detected a few times. The antigen is undetermined. TCRdb reprocessed the 5' RACE reads with MiXCR, giving one entry per CDR3 protein. The sample has 1.5 million to 2 million distinct CDR3 sequences; roughly 35% are singletons. Germline V CDR1 and CDR2: SNHLY, FYNNEI. Trimming at V came to 6 bases and at J to 3 bases, leaving 6 bases not matched to a gene. The CDR3 contains 15 residues. This entry belongs to a study of identical twins. Regarding the study as a whole: Abundant beta clonotypes from cord blood bore fewer insertions; memory repertoires lacked this pattern.

Sequenced material: cord blood. This sequence was found in a newborn girl in good health. The chain uses TRBV2 and TRBJ2-3, with TRBD2 identical over 10 bases. The CDR3 here is CASRKRGGRTDTQYF. CDR3 in DNA: TGTGCCAGCAGGAAGCGGGGGGGCCGGACAGATACGCAGTATTTT.